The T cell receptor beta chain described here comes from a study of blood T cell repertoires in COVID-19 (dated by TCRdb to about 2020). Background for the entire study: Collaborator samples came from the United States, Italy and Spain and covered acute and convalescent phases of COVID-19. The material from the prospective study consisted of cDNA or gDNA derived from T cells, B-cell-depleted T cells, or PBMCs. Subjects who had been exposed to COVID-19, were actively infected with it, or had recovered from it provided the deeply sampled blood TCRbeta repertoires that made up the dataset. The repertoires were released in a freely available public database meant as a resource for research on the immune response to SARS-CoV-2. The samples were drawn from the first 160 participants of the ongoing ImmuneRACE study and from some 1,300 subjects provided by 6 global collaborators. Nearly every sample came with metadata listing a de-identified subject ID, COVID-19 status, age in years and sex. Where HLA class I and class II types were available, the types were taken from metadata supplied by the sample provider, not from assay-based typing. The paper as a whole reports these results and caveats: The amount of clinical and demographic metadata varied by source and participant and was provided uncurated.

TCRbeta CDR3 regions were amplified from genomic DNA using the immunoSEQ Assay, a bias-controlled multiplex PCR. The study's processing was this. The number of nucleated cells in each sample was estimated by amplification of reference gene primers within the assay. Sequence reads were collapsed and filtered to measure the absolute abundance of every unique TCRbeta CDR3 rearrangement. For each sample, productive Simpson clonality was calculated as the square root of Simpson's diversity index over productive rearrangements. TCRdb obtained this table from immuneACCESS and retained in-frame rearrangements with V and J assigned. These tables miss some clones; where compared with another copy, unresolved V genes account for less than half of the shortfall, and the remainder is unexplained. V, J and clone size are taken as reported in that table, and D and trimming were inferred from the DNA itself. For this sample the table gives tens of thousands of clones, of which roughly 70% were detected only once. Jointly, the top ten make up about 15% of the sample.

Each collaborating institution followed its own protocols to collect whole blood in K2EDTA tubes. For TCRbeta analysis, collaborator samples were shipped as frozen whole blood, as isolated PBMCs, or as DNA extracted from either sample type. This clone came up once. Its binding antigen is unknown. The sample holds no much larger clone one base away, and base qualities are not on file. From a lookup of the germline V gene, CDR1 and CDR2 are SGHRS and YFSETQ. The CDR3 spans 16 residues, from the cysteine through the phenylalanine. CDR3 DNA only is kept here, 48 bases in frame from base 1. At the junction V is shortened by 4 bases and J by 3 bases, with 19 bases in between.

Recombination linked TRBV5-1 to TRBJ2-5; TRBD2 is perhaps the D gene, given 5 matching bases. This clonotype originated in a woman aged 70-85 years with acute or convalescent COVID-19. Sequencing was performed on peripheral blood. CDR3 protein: CASSPLNPAAKETQYF. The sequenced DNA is TGCGCCAGCAGCCCCTTAAACCCAGCGGCGAAAGAGACCCAGTACTTC. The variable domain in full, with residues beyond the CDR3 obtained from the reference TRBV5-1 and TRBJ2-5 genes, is KAGVTQTPRYLIKTRGQQVTLSCSPISGHRSVSWYQQTPGQGLQFLFEYFSETQRNKGNFPGRFSGRQFSNSRSEMNVSTLELGDSALYLCASSPLNPAAKETQYFGPGTRLLVL.